What follows describes a single T cell receptor (beta chain). These data originate in a study of control samples from healthy donors and cancer patients. Generated by immunoSEQ multiplex PCR, the TCRdb table keeps only in-frame clones and is missing some. Among under 200,000 clones listed, roughly nine tenths were seen once. The TCR was taken from a woman in her thirties in good health. Material: blood.

The CDR3 region is CAPGTGRHTGELFF. CDR3 nucleotide sequence: TGTGCACCCGGGACAGGGCGTCACACCGGGGAGCTGTTTTTT. The rearrangement joins TRBV25-1 to TRBJ2-2, with 9 positions matching TRBD1. The CDR3 consists of 14 residues. CDR1 is MGHDK, CDR2 SYGVNS, per germline.